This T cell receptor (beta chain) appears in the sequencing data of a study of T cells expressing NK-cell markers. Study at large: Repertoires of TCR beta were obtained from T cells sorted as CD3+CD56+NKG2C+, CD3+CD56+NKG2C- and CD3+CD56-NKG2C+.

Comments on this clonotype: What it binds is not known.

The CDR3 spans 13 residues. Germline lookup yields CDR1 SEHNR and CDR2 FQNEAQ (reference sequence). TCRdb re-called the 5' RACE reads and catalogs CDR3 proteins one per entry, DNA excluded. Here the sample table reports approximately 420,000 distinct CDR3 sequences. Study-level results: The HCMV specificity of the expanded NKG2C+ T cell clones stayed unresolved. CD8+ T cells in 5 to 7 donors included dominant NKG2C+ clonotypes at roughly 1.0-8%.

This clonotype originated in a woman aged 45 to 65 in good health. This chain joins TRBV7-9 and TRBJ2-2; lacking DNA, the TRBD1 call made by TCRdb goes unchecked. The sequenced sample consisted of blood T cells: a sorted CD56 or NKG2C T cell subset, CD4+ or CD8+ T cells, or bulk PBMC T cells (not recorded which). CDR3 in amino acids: CATRGLDTGELFF.